This entry lists 19 T cell receptor beta chains sequenced from one sample in a study of OX40 agonist ivuxolimab in advanced cancers. The repertoire was sequenced with immunoSEQ multiplex PCR; TCRdb's copy has only in-frame clones and lacks some. The table shows some 62,000 clones, with less than 85% occurring only once. The sample consisted of CD4+ or CD8+ T cells sorted from blood, taken in a trial of the OX40 agonist ivuxolimab. These TCRs come from an adult with an advanced solid tumor such as melanoma, head and neck, liver or kidney cancer.

This clone came up once. V gene TRBV25-1 combines with J gene TRBJ1-1; D perhaps matches TRBD1 (6 bases). The CDR3 length is 13 residues. The germline gives CDR1 MGHDK, CDR2 SYGVNS. V lost 6 bases and J lost 5, with 13 bases in between. CDR3 nucleotides: TGTGCCAGCAGCGGACAGAAGGGAACTGAAGCTTTCTTT. It specifies CASSGQKGTEAFF.

The V gene is TRBV7-9, the J gene TRBJ2-7; D remains ambiguous. The length of the CDR3 is 13 residues. In germline, CDR1 is SEHNR, CDR2 FQNEAQ (reference sequence). The V gene lost 5 bases and the J gene lost 3 bases, with 11 bases spanning the gap. CDR3 DNA: TGTGCCAGCAGCCCCAGCACGGTCTACGAGCAGTACTTC. Protein sequence: CASSPSTVYEQYF. Supplemented by reference TRBV7-9 and TRBJ2-7, the full variable domain reads DTGVSQNPRHKITKRGQNVTFRCDPISEHNRLYWYRQTLGQGPEFLTYFQNEAQLEKSRLLSDRFSAERPKGSFSTLEIQRTEQGDSAMYLCASSPSTVYEQYFGPGTRLTVT.

The genes are TRBV6-5 and TRBJ2-5, with TRBD1 matching over 12 bases. The DNA matches TRBJ2-7 better at its end, which makes the J call doubtful. The CDR3 loop spans 15 amino acids. Per germline, CDR1 MNHEY and CDR2 SVGAGI. CDR3 protein: CASSFSGTGGAEQYF. The CDR3 DNA follows: TGTGCCAGCAGTTTCTCCGGGACAGGGGGCGCCGAGCAGTACTTC.

The V call is TRBV18, the J call TRBJ2-3, with 7 bases aligning to TRBD1. The CDR3 has 16 residues. Per germline, CDR1 KGHSH and CDR2 LQKENI. With V trimmed by 0 bases and J by 1 base, 4 bases remained unmatched. The CDR3 protein is CASSPPTGSGTDTQYF. The CDR3 nucleotides are TGTGCCAGCTCACCACCGACAGGGTCCGGCACAGATACGCAGTATTTT.

The CDR3 spells CASSLEAGVSDTQYF. For the CDR3, the DNA is TGTGCCAGCAGCTTAGAGGCGGGAGTGTCAGATACGCAGTATTTT. The gene calls are TRBV7-2 and TRBJ2-3; 7 bases are shared with TRBD2. V lost 1 base and J lost 4; bases outside the gene matches: 5. Germline values: CDR1 SGHTA, CDR2 FQGNSA. The CDR3 sequence is 15 residues long.

V and J are TRBV4-3 and TRBJ1-6; D unclear. Trimming left V 0 bases short and J 6 bases short, with 3 bases between. CDR1 LGHNA and CDR2 YSLEER come from the germline V gene. The CDR3 is 13 residues long. CDR3 residues: CASSQDSNSPLHF. The CDR3 DNA is TGCGCCAGCAGCCAAGATTCTAATTCACCCCTCCACTTT.

In this sample, this clone turned up many times. J is TRBJ1-2 and V is TRBV11-2; 9 positions agree with TRBD1. Losses at the gene ends were 3 bases for V and 7 bases for J; bases not matched to a gene: 0. This CDR3 region has 12 residues. Germline lookup yields CDR1 SGHAT and CDR2 FQNNGV. CDR3 bases: TGTGCCAGCAGCTTGGACAGGGGTGGCTACACCTTC. This sequence encodes CASSLDRGGYTF. The full variable domain, its missing parts supplied by reference TRBV11-2 and TRBJ1-2, is EAGVAQSPRYKIIEKRQSVAFWCNPISGHATLYWYQQILGQGPKLLIQFQNNGVVDDSQLPKDRFSAERLKGVDSTLKIQPAKLEDSAVYLCASSLDRGGYTFGSGTRLTVV.

The table lists this clone with a few counts. The chain recombines TRBV6-5 with TRBJ2-5; 7 positions agree with TRBD1. The CDR3 has 13 amino acids. The V segment lost 7 bases and the J segment 6 bases; nucleotides outside the gene matches: 8. CDR1 and CDR2 (germline): MNHEY, SVGAGI. The CDR3 region is CASTLPGGKTQYF. The CDR3 region has the DNA TGTGCCAGCACCCTACCAGGGGGAAAGACCCAGTACTTC.

In this sample, this clone turned up a few times. CDR3: CSVSPRDSEDSGNTIYF. The CDR3 coding sequence is TGCAGCGTTTCCCCCAGGGACTCCGAAGACTCTGGAAACACCATATATTTT. This rearrangement joins TRBV29-1 to TRBJ1-3, with TRBD1 as a possible D gene (5 bases). This CDR3 contains 17 residues. Per germline, CDR1 SQVTM and CDR2 ANQGSEA. Between the trimmed V and J ends, which lost 5 bases and 0 bases, there was a span of 20 bases.

The rearrangement uses TRBV28 and TRBJ2-6; TRBD1 aligns across 12 bases. CDR1 MDHEN and CDR2 SYDVKM come from the germline V gene. The CDR3 is made up of 17 amino acids. The J segment lost 4 bases and the V segment lost 11 bases, leaving 12 bases of the junction unmatched. In DNA, the CDR3 is TGTGCCGGAGCCGCCGGGACAGGGGGCGCCGGGGCCAACGTCCTGACTTTC. Translating gives CAGAAGTGGAGANVLTF.

This chain links TRBV30 with TRBJ1-2; D gene ambiguous. CDR3 size: 15 residues. CDR1 GTSNPN and CDR2 SVGIG come from the germline V gene (reference sequence). V was cut by 1 base and J by 3 bases, with 15 bases left in between. The CDR3 sequence: CAWSDQSLSDYGYTF. The DNA of the CDR3 is TGTGCCTGGAGTGATCAAAGCTTGTCCGACTATGGCTACACCTTC. Full variable domain (missing parts from reference TRBV30 and TRBJ1-2): SQTIHQWPATLVQPVGSPLSLECTVEGTSNPNLYWYRQAAGRGLQLLFYSVGIGQISSEVPQNLSASRPQDRQFILSSKKLLLSDSGFYLCAWSDQSLSDYGYTFGSGTRLTVV.

The CDR3, as DNA: TGTGCCAGCAGTCCCTCCGACGGCACAGATACGCAGTATTTT. Protein: CASSPSDGTDTQYF. This chain uses TRBV28 with TRBJ2-3; no clear D gene. The CDR3 loop spans 14 amino acids. Trimming stripped 5 bases from V and 1 base from J, with 10 bases between. CDR1 and CDR2 (germline): MDHEN, SYDVKM.

The J gene is TRBJ2-3, the V gene TRBV7-3; no reliable D call. Germline-derived CDR1 and CDR2 are SGHTA and FQGTGA. The length of the CDR3 is 13 residues. V shed 5 bases and J shed 2 bases, with 8 bases lying between them. The CDR3 loop is CASSLQHTDTQYF. In DNA form, the CDR3 reads TGTGCCAGCAGCCTTCAACACACAGATACGCAGTATTTT.

The chain employs TRBV5-4 and TRBJ2-1; possibly TRBD1 or TRBD2 for D (6 bases each). The CDR3 has 12 residues. Germline V gene lookup returns CDR1 SGHNT and CDR2 YYREEE (reference sequence). The V end lost 6 bases, the J end lost 5 bases, and 9 bases lay between the germline ends. The CDR3 protein is CASKGGDNEQFF. CDR3 in DNA: TGTGCCAGCAAGGGGGGTGACAATGAGCAGTTCTTC.

The V gene is TRBV2, the J gene TRBJ1-5; possible D gene TRBD1, 6 bases. Trimming removed 6 bases from V and 7 bases from J, with 16 bases in between. The CDR3 has 14 residues. Germline V gene lookup returns CDR1 SNHLY and CDR2 FYNNEI. CDR3 in amino acids: CASRYSGAGQPQHF. The CDR3 coding sequence is TGTGCCAGCAGGTACTCAGGGGCCGGGCAGCCCCAGCATTTT.

The J gene is TRBJ1-1, the V gene TRBV6-5; 7 bases line up with TRBD1. In germline, CDR1 is MNHEY, CDR2 SVGAGI. The V and J ends lost 6 bases and 7 bases, in that order; junction bases with no gene match: 8. This CDR3 has 13 residues. The DNA of the CDR3 is TGTGCCAGCAGCCAGACAGGGCAGGGTGAAGCTTTCTTT. It encodes CASSQTGQGEAFF.

This clone was counted a single time. The chain recombines TRBV5-6 with TRBJ1-1, with 7 nucleotides matching TRBD1. The CDR3 spans 15 residues. V lost 1 base, J lost 5 bases, and 8 bases stayed unmatched. The germline CDR1 and CDR2 sequences are SGHDT and YYEEEE. The CDR3 protein is CASSLYGTAVTEAFF. The CDR3 nucleotides are TGTGCCAGCAGCTTGTACGGGACAGCCGTTACTGAAGCTTTCTTT. Combining the CDR3 with reference TRBV5-6 and TRBJ1-1 gives the whole variable domain DAGVTQSPTHLIKTRGQQVTLRCSPKSGHDTVSWYQQALGQGPQFIFQYYEEEERQRGNFPDRFSGHQFPNYSSELNVNALLLGDSALYLCASSLYGTAVTEAFFGQGTRLTVV.

This clone was observed a few times. The chain has TRBV5-1 and TRBJ2-7; TRBD2 agrees at 7 bases. V gave up 4 bases and J gave up 3 bases; unmatched junction bases: 4. CDR3 length equals 13 residues. Per the germline V gene, CDR1 is SGHRS and CDR2 is YFSETQ. The CDR3 reads CASSPGLFYEQYF. In DNA, the CDR3 is TGCGCCAGCAGCCCGGGACTATTCTACGAGCAGTACTTC.

This rearrangement joins TRBV7-8 to TRBJ2-3; no clear D gene. Trimming removed 8 bases from V and 0 bases from J, with 9 bases in between. The CDR3 runs to 13 residues. Germline values: CDR1 SGHVS, CDR2 FQNEAQ. For the CDR3, the DNA is TGTGCCAGCCGGCAGGTTAGCACAGATACGCAGTATTTT. It translates to CASRQVSTDTQYF.